This TCR beta chain was retrieved from a study of CD8+ T cells in alopecia areata. Notes on this clone: Its antigen is not known.

This CDR3 comprises 12 residues. Trimming stripped 3 bases from V and 7 bases from J, with 10 bases between. CDR1 and CDR2 (germline): SGHRS, YFSETQ. About five patients' sorted CD4+ cells yielded CD25+CD127- cells. cDNA serving as the sequencing template came from extracted, reverse transcribed RNA. This table comes from immunoSEQ multiplex PCR, and its TCRdb copy is limited to in-frame clones, with some not included. Counted here are approximately 13,000 clones, around three fifths occurring once; the ten biggest clones make up approximately 3.6%. Study results and caveats: Scalp sequencing also captures normal skin's resident alphabeta T cells. TCRs were shared less clearly across patients than in mice, possibly for HLA-related reasons.

The sample consisted of CD4+ Tregs sorted from blood. The J gene is TRBJ1-1, the V gene TRBV5-1; no definite D call. This receptor was obtained from a human donor with alopecia areata. The CDR3 DNA follows: TGCGCCAGCAGCTCAGGCGGAGATGAAGCTTTCTTT. Protein sequence: CASSSGGDEAFF.